Following are 24 T cell receptor beta chains from one sample sequenced in a study of vaccination effects on CD4 cells after COVID-19. Clones were sequenced by immunoSEQ multiplex PCR, and TCRdb holds only the in-frame ones, with some missing. The table records about 66,000 clones, less than 80% of them present only once. The culture ran for about eleven days before CD4+ T cells were isolated. Participants received two doses of either the BNT162b2 or mRNA-1273 vaccine. No antigen has been identified for these receptors. The sample was CD4+ T cells from PBMCs cultured without peptide, taken after COVID-19 vaccination. Source of these receptors: a human donor who received a COVID-19 vaccine.

This clone was counted once. This rearrangement joins TRBV10-3 to TRBJ1-3, with TRBD1 matching over 8 bases. This CDR3 region has 14 residues. CDR1 ENHRY and CDR2 SYGVKD come from the germline V gene. Germline trimming cut 3 bases from V and 4 bases from J; bases unmatched to any gene: 2. In DNA form, the CDR3 reads TGTGCCATCAGTGACCGGACAGGGGGAAACACCATATATTTT. Translation gives CAISDRTGGNTIYF.

The CDR3 loop is CASTRGPWETQYF. The CDR3 DNA sequence: TGTGCCAGCACCCGGGGACCTTGGGAGACCCAGTACTTC. The chain joins TRBV6-5 to TRBJ2-5, with D possibly called TRBD1 or TRBD2 (5 bases each). The length of the CDR3 is 13 residues. Germline-derived CDR1 and CDR2 are MNHEY and SVGAGI. Trimming cost V 7 bases and J 5 bases, with 14 bases left between them.

V is TRBV9 and J is TRBJ1-6, with D perhaps matching TRBD1 (6 bases). V shed 2 bases and J shed 9 bases, with 12 bases lying between them. The CDR3 totals 14 residues. Per germline, CDR1 SGDLS and CDR2 YYNGEE. CDR3 region: CASSVGGSSSPLHF. Here the CDR3 DNA reads TGTGCCAGCAGCGTTGGGGGCAGTAGTTCACCCCTCCACTTT.

The J gene is TRBJ2-5, the V gene TRBV21-1. TRBV21-1 is reported as a pseudogene. The CDR3 is 17 amino acids. CDR3 loop: CASSKEVIQGTRETQYF. As DNA, the CDR3 is TGTGCCAGCAGCAAGGAGGTAATCCAGGGAACTCGGGAGACCCAGTACTTC.

The chain links TRBV5-1 to TRBJ2-7; D perhaps matches TRBD2 (6 bases). CDR1 and CDR2 (germline): SGHRS, YFSETQ. The V and J ends lost 4 bases and 5 bases respectively, with 16 bases between them. This CDR3 contains 14 residues. DNA of the CDR3: TGCGCCAGCAGCCATGGGGACTCGGGAGACGAGCAGTACGTC. Translated: CASSHGDSGDEQYV.

This rearrangement joins TRBV6-2 or TRBV6-3 to TRBJ2-1; the D is unclear. In germline, CDR1 is MNHEY, CDR2 SVGEGT. Trimming left V 4 bases short and J 4 bases short, with 14 bases between. This CDR3 has 15 amino acids. CDR3 in amino acids: CASSFQMNSYNEQFF. CDR3 nucleotides: TGTGCCAGCAGTTTCCAGATGAATTCATACAATGAGCAGTTCTTC.

The chain is built from TRBV6-2 or TRBV6-3 and TRBJ1-2, with D unresolved. Trimming left V 4 bases short and J 6 bases short, with 21 bases between. The germline gives CDR1 MNHEY, CDR2 SVGEGT. The CDR3 totals 16 residues. The CDR3 DNA sequence: TGTGCCAGCAGTTCGCGGATCCAATGGGAACTACATGGCTACACCTTC. Residues: CASSSRIQWELHGYTF.

The V gene is TRBV2, the J gene TRBJ1-2; TRBD1 matches 7 bases. Unmatched junction bases numbered 8, after V lost 5 bases and J lost 8 bases. This CDR3 is 13 amino acids long. Germline CDR1 and CDR2: SNHLY and FYNNEI. CDR3 in DNA: TGTGCCAGCAGTCCACAGGGGCTCAGAGGCTACACCTTC. It encodes CASSPQGLRGYTF. Variable domain in full (rest from reference TRBV2 and TRBJ1-2): EPEVTQTPSHQVTQMGQEVILRCVPISNHLYFYWYRQILGQKVEFLVSFYNNEISEKSEIFDDQFSVERPDGSNFTLKIRSTKLEDSAMYFCASSPQGLRGYTFGSGTRLTVV.

The chain combines TRBV7-9 with TRBJ1-2, with TRBD1 matching over 7 bases. Germline CDR1 reads SEHNR; CDR2 reads FQNEAQ (reference sequence). CDR3 length: 13 residues. The J segment lost 8 bases and the V segment lost 5 bases, leaving 8 bases of the junction unmatched. The CDR3 sequence is CASSPDRARGYTF. In DNA, the CDR3 is TGTGCCAGCAGCCCCGACAGGGCCAGGGGCTACACCTTC.

This chain connects TRBV7-2 to TRBJ2-5, with a weak D call TRBD1 (5 bases). The germline CDR1 and CDR2 sequences are SGHTA and FQGNSA. Trimming stripped 4 bases from V and 2 bases from J, with 8 bases between. The CDR3 spans 13 residues. The CDR3 spells CASSYDRQETQYF. The CDR3 nucleotides are TGTGCCAGCAGCTACGACAGACAAGAGACCCAGTACTTC. The variable domain in full, with the rest retrieved from reference TRBV7-2 and TRBJ2-5, is GAGVSQSPSNKVTEKGKDVELRCDPISGHTALYWYRQSLGQGLEFLIYFQGNSAPDKSGLPSDRFSAERTGGSVSTLTIQRTQQEDSAVYLCASSYDRQETQYFGPGTRLLVL.

This chain uses TRBV18 with TRBJ1-1; the D gene is possibly TRBD1 (6 bases). V lost 1 base and J lost 0, with 12 bases in between. This CDR3 region has 16 residues. CDR1 is KGHSH, CDR2 LQKENI, per germline. In DNA, the CDR3 is TGTGCCAGCTCACCACGAGGGGGGCTACTGAACACTGAAGCTTTCTTT. As protein: CASSPRGGLLNTEAFF.

The rearrangement uses TRBV21-1 and TRBJ2-7; the table gives TRBD2 as D, unverified against the DNA. TRBV21-1 constitutes a pseudogene. This CDR3 contains 13 residues. CDR3 nucleotides: TGTGCCAGCAGCAAATATAGCTCCTACGAGCAGTACGTC. This gives the protein CASSKYSSYEQYV.

In its sample, this clone was seen a few times. The chain joins TRBV30 to TRBJ1-2; D unclear. The germline V gene has CDR1 GTSNPN and CDR2 SVGIG (reference sequence). Trimming took off 2 bases at V and 3 bases at J, with 13 bases between the two ends. The CDR3 runs 14 residues. CDR3: CAWSKEGRHYGYTF. In nucleotides, the CDR3 is TGTGCCTGGAGTAAAGAGGGCCGCCACTATGGCTACACCTTC.

The chain has TRBV19 and TRBJ2-3; D is unresolved. The CDR3 has 14 residues. V was cut by 6 bases and J by 0 bases, with 10 bases left in between. The germline CDR1 and CDR2 sequences are LNHDA and SQIVND (reference sequence). The CDR3 spells CASRGSWSTDTQYF. DNA for the CDR3: TGTGCCAGTAGGGGCTCTTGGAGCACAGATACGCAGTATTTT.

The J gene is TRBJ1-1, the V gene TRBV29-1, with no clear D. Germline CDR1 reads SQVTM; CDR2 reads ANQGSEA. Deletions cut 1 base from V and 1 base from J, with 7 bases between. The CDR3 has 13 residues. The CDR3 region has the DNA TGCAGCGTTGAAGGGCAGCCGAACACTGAAGCTTTCTTT. It codes for CSVEGQPNTEAFF.

Here the CDR3 reads CASSPSQTGIYEQYV. In nucleotides, the CDR3 is TGTGCCAGCTCACCCTCCCAGACAGGGATCTACGAGCAGTACGTC. The J gene is TRBJ2-7, the V gene TRBV18; 7 nucleotides align to TRBD1. In germline, CDR1 is KGHSH, CDR2 LQKENI. The junction had 8 bases not matched to a gene; V was cut back by 3 bases and J by 3 bases. The CDR3 spans 15 residues.

The sample holds one count of this clone. The chain has TRBV6-5 and TRBJ2-2; 8 positions agree with TRBD1. Germline CDR1 and CDR2: MNHEY and SVGAGI. The CDR3 is 15 amino acids. Germline trimming cut 6 bases from V and 4 bases from J; bases unmatched to any gene: 7. The CDR3 region has the DNA TGTGCCAGCAGCTCGGACAGGGCGGGCACCGGGGAGCTGTTTTTT. The encoded protein is CASSSDRAGTGELFF.

The V call is TRBV2, the J call TRBJ1-1, with a weak D call TRBD1 (6 bases). Germline-derived CDR1 and CDR2 are SNHLY and FYNNEI. The CDR3 contains 13 residues. Trimming removed 4 bases at V and 5 bases at J, with 11 bases between. CDR3 in amino acids: CASSGEGGTEAFF. The CDR3 bases are TGTGCCAGCAGTGGGGAAGGGGGAACTGAAGCTTTCTTT.

The chain combines TRBV2 with TRBJ1-5; 7 bases align to TRBD1. The length of the CDR3 is 14 residues. J lost 3 bases, V lost 5 bases, and 4 bases had no gene match. Germline V gives CDR1 SNHLY, CDR2 FYNNEI. The CDR3 loop is CASSRQGVNQPQHF. The CDR3 region has the DNA TGTGCCAGCAGTCGACAGGGCGTCAATCAGCCCCAGCATTTT.

This clone was counted only a few times. V and J are TRBV2 and TRBJ1-5; D gene uncertain. There are 13 residues in the CDR3. With 3 bases removed from V and 4 bases from J, the gap between germline ends came to 7 bases. Germline CDR1 and CDR2: SNHLY and FYNNEI. The CDR3, as DNA: TGTGCCAGCAGTGATGGCCCGAATCAGCCCCAGCATTTT. This gives the protein CASSDGPNQPQHF.

The chain links TRBV28 to TRBJ1-1; D gene unclear. The CDR3 is 11 amino acids. Deletions cut 6 bases from V and 10 bases from J, with 12 bases between. The germline gives CDR1 MDHEN, CDR2 SYDVKM. CDR3 bases: TGTGCCAGCAGCTTCCTCTCAACAGCTTTCTTT. Residues: CASSFLSTAFF.

A few counts support this clone. The chain couples TRBV19 to TRBJ2-1; 14 positions match TRBD2. Trimming at V came to 5 bases and at J to 7 bases, leaving 4 bases not matched to a gene. Germline CDR1 reads LNHDA; CDR2 reads SQIVND (reference sequence). There are 15 residues in the CDR3. CDR3 in amino acids: CASSEWTSGGNEQFF. The CDR3 DNA is TGTGCCAGTAGTGAGTGGACTAGCGGGGGGAATGAGCAGTTCTTC.

The CDR3 loop is CASSGRTGPVEETQYF. As DNA, the CDR3 is TGCGCCAGCAGTGGAAGGACAGGGCCCGTCGAGGAGACCCAGTACTTC. This sequence joins TRBV10-1 and TRBJ2-5, with 8 bases identical to TRBD1. The length of the CDR3 is 16 residues. The V gene end was trimmed by 4 bases and the J gene end by 5 bases; junction bases not matched to a gene: 12. Germline CDR1 WNHNN, CDR2 SYGVQD (reference sequence).

V gene TRBV10-3 combines with J gene TRBJ2-3; 10 nucleotides line up with TRBD1. V lost 7 bases and J lost 4; bases outside the gene matches: 2. CDR3 length: 13 residues. Germline values: CDR1 ENHRY, CDR2 SYGVKD. CDR3 DNA: TGTGCCATCATGGGGACAGGGGCAGATACGCAGTATTTT. As protein: CAIMGTGADTQYF.